These T cell receptor beta chains were read from a single sample in a study of cytomegalovirus exposure and HLA in healthy donors. Sequencing used immunoSEQ multiplex PCR; TCRdb keeps in-frame clones, though not all of them. Among some 150,000 clones listed, 80% were seen once. Sequenced sample: PBMCs. The receptors shown here come from a woman in her forties or fifties in good health and CMV-seropositive. The CDR3 runs from the conserved cysteine through the conserved F or W.

j_gene: TRBJ2-7; v_gene: TRBV28; CDR3aa: CASCNRGASYEQYF
j_gene: TRBJ2-7; v_gene: TRBV11-2; CDR3aa: CASSLAGGEQYF
j_gene: TRBJ2-7; v_gene: TRBV7-8; CDR3aa: CASSTRTYREQYF
j_gene: TRBJ2-5; v_gene: TRBV5-1; CDR3aa: CASSFGGTYQETQYF
j_gene: TRBJ2-3; v_gene: TRBV7-2; CDR3aa: CASSVGLAVYTDTQYF
j_gene: TRBJ2-3; v_gene: TRBV7-2; CDR3aa: CASSFKDTQYF
j_gene: TRBJ1-4; v_gene: TRBV10-3; CDR3aa: CATSGTGEAKLFF
j_gene: TRBJ1-3; v_gene: TRBV28; CDR3aa: CASRVGTLGNTIYF
j_gene: TRBJ1-6; v_gene: TRBV4-2; CDR3aa: CASSQDPAGVEGSPLHF
j_gene: TRBJ2-6; v_gene: TRBV7-2; CDR3aa: CASSIGLAGASGANVLTF
j_gene: TRBJ2-6; v_gene: TRBV14; CDR3aa: CASSHLGSGANVLTF
j_gene: TRBJ2-3; v_gene: TRBV2; CDR3aa: CASSAHPGISTDTQYF
j_gene: TRBJ1-3; v_gene: TRBV7-2; CDR3aa: CASSPPRTGGNTIYF
j_gene: TRBJ2-1; v_gene: TRBV5-1; CDR3aa: CASSPGTSGRGEQFF
j_gene: TRBJ1-4; v_gene: TRBV9; CDR3aa: CASSVEGVNEKLFF
j_gene: TRBJ1-4; v_gene: TRBV7-2; CDR3aa: CASSFNGPPTNEKLFF
j_gene: TRBJ1-1; v_gene: TRBV19; CDR3aa: CASRTQGVNTEAFF
j_gene: TRBJ2-2; v_gene: TRBV11-2; CDR3aa: CASSLWLENTGELFF
j_gene: TRBJ2-5; v_gene: TRBV6-6; CDR3aa: CASSYSGQLQETQYF
j_gene: TRBJ1-5; v_gene: TRBV19; CDR3aa: CASSIVPGQGRQPQHF
j_gene: TRBJ2-1; v_gene: TRBV7-9; CDR3aa: CASSSRLAGGYNEQFF
j_gene: TRBJ1-1; v_gene: TRBV2; CDR3aa: CASSAIKGAPRDTEAFF
j_gene: TRBJ1-1; v_gene: TRBV2; CDR3aa: CATRGQGQTEAFF
j_gene: TRBJ1-3; v_gene: TRBV9; CDR3aa: CASSVDRASGNTIYF
j_gene: TRBJ2-2; v_gene: TRBV28; CDR3aa: CASSLWGGREINTGELFF
j_gene: TRBJ2-3; v_gene: TRBV2; CDR3aa: CASTTRRGADTQYF
j_gene: TRBJ1-1; v_gene: TRBV11-1; CDR3aa: CASSFSSLGGRTEAFF
j_gene: TRBJ1-1; v_gene: TRBV19; CDR3aa: CASSIQGNTEAFF
j_gene: TRBJ2-7; v_gene: TRBV7-8; CDR3aa: CASSLPEGAYEQYF
j_gene: TRBJ1-1; v_gene: TRBV19; CDR3aa: CASSMPRQGTFEAFF
j_gene: TRBJ2-3; v_gene: TRBV6-4; CDR3aa: CASSDSGTSTDTQYF
j_gene: TRBJ2-3; v_gene: TRBV2; CDR3aa: CASRLAGEDTQYF
j_gene: TRBJ2-5; v_gene: TRBV7-9; CDR3aa: CASSLAGSQETQYF
j_gene: TRBJ2-1; v_gene: TRBV6-6; CDR3aa: CASSEGTGVYNEQFF
j_gene: TRBJ2-7; v_gene: TRBV29-1; CDR3aa: CSVEIGTHNEQYF
j_gene: TRBJ2-3; v_gene: TRBV29-1; CDR3aa: CSVEQGTDTQYF
j_gene: TRBJ2-2; v_gene: TRBV4-1; CDR3aa: CASSHHKNTGELFF
j_gene: TRBJ1-1; v_gene: TRBV6-5; CDR3aa: CASSHRGNTEAFF
j_gene: TRBJ2-3; v_gene: TRBV6-5; CDR3aa: CASSTSGSTDTQYF
j_gene: TRBJ1-5; v_gene: TRBV27; CDR3aa: CASSPKGVTGGFQPQHF
j_gene: TRBJ2-7; v_gene: TRBV6-5; CDR3aa: CASSYWAGDGEQYF
j_gene: TRBJ2-1; v_gene: TRBV27; CDR3aa: CASNAPSSYNEQFF
j_gene: TRBJ2-1; v_gene: TRBV6-5; CDR3aa: CASRQRGGLYNEQFF
j_gene: TRBJ2-6; v_gene: TRBV19; CDR3aa: CASSSPQGLPGANVLTF
j_gene: TRBJ1-2; v_gene: TRBV29-1; CDR3aa: CSVGGGADYGYTF